Listed here is a single TCR beta chain. This sample was taken from a study of blood T cell repertoires in COVID-19. Profiling relied on immunoSEQ multiplex PCR, and the TCRdb table lists in-frame clones only, not all of them. This table holds fewer than 200,000 clones, around 85% found once. Looked up from germline, CDR1 is SGHNT and CDR2 is YYREEE (reference sequence). Trimming shortened V by 4 bases and J by 2 bases, and 5 bases separated the two germline ends. This CDR3 has 12 residues. This chain links TRBV5-4 with TRBJ2-3; D not resolved. The sample was peripheral blood. The TCR was taken from an elderly woman with acute or convalescent COVID-19. The CDR3: CASSLTTDTQYF. For the CDR3, the DNA is TGTGCCAGCAGCCTAACCACAGATACGCAGTATTTT.